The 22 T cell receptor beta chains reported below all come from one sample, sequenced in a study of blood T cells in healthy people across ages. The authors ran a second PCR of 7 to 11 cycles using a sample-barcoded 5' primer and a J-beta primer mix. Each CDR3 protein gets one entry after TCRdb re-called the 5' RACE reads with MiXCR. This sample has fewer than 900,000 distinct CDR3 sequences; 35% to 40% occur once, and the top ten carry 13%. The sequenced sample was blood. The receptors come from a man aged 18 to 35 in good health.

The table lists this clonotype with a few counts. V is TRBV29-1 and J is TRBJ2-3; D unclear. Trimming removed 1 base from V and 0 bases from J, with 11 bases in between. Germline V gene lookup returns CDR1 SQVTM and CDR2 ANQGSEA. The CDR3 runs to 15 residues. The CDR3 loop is CSVEGLDASTDTQYF. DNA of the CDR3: TGCAGCGTTGAAGGGCTGGACGCTAGCACAGATACGCAGTATTTT.

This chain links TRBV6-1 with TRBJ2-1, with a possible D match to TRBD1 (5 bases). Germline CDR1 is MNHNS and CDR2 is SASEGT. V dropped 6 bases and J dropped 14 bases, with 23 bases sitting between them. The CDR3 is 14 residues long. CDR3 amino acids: CASRDLGWGDKEFF. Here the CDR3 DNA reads TGTGCCAGCAGGGATCTAGGTTGGGGCGACAAAGAGTTCTTC.

CDR3 nucleotides: TGTGCCAGCAGTTACGCAGACACTTCGTACGAGCAGTACTTC. This codes for CASSYADTSYEQYF. The rearrangement links TRBV6-6 to TRBJ2-4, with D hard to call. The DNA end is more similar to TRBJ2-7, so the J call may be wrong. Germline V gene lookup returns CDR1 MNHNY and CDR2 SVGAGI (reference sequence). The CDR3 spans 14 residues.

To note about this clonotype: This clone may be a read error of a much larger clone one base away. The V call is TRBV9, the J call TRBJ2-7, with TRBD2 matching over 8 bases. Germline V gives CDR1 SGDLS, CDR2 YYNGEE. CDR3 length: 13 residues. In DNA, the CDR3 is TGTGCCTGCAGCGGGGGCAGCTCCTACGAGCAGTACTTC. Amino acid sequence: CACSGGSSYEQYF.

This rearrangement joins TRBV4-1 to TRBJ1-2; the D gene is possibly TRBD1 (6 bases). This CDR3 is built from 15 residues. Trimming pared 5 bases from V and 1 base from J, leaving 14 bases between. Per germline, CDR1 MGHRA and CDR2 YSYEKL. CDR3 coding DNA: TGCGCCAGCAGCAAGGAGGGGGGGGTTAACTATGGCTACACCTTC. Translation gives CASSKEGGVNYGYTF.

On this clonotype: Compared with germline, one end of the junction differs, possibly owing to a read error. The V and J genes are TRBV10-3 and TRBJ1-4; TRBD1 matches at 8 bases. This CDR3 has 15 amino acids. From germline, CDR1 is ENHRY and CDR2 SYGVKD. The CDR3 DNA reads TGTGCCACCACCCGTCAGGGGGCGGAGGATGAAAAACCGTTTTTT. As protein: CATTRQGAEDEKPFF.

CDR3: CASTETSGDSYEQYF. The CDR3 DNA follows: TGTGCCAGCACGGAGACTAGCGGGGACTCCTACGAGCAGTACTTC. The chain employs TRBV7-2 and TRBJ2-7, with 11 bases aligning to TRBD2. V was clipped by 7 bases and J by 0 bases; unmatched bases: 5. Germline V gene lookup returns CDR1 SGHTA and CDR2 FQGNSA. CDR3 length: 15 amino acids. Based on the CDR3 plus reference TRBV7-2 and TRBJ2-7, the full variable domain is GAGVSQSPSNKVTEKGKDVELRCDPISGHTALYWYRQSLGQGLEFLIYFQGNSAPDKSGLPSDRFSAERTGGSVSTLTIQRTQQEDSAVYLCASTETSGDSYEQYFGPGTRLTVT.

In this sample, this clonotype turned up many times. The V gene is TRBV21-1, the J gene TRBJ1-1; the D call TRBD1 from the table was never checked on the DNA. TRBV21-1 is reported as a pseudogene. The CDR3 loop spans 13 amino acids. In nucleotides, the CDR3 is TGTGCCAGCAGAGGGGGGGTCGGCACTGAAGCTTTCTTT. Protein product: CASRGGVGTEAFF.

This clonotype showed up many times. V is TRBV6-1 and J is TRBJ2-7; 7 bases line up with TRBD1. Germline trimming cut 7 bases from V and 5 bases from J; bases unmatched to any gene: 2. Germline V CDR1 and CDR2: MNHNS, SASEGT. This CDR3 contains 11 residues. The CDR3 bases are TGTGCCAGCAAGACAGGGAACGAGCAGTACTTC. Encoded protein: CASKTGNEQYF.

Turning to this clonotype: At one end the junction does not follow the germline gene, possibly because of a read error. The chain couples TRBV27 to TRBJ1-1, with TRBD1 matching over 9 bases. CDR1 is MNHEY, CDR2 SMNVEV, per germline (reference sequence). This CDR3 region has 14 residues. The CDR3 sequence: CPSSLGQGNTEAFF. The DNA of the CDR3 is TGTCCCAGCAGTTTGGGACAGGGGAACACTGAAGCTTTCTTT.

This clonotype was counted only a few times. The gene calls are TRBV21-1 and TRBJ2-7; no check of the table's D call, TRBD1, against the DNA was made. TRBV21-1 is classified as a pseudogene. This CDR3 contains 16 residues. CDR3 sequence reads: CASSNSRDRGPYEQYF. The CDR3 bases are TGTGCCAGCAGCAATAGTAGGGACAGGGGGCCCTACGAGCAGTACTTC.

The CDR3 DNA is TGTGCCAGTAGTACCCCGGGACAGGGGAATTCACCCCTCCACTTT. It specifies CASSTPGQGNSPLHF. V is TRBV19 and J is TRBJ1-6; 10 bases map to TRBD1. Trimming removed 4 bases from V and 7 bases from J; junction bases left unmatched: 4. CDR3 length: 15 residues. The germline V gene encodes CDR1 LNHDA and CDR2 SQIVND (reference sequence).

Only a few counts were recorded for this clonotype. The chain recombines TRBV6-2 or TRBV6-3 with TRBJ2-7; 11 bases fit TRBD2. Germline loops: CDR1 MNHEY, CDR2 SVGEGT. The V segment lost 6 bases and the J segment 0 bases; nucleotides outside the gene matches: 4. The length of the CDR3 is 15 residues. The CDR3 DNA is TGTGCCAGCAGCCAGACTAGCGGGGACTCCTACGAGCAGTACTTC. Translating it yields CASSQTSGDSYEQYF.

In DNA, the CDR3 is TGCAGCGTCCTCCGGGACAGGGTCCGGAAGATTGGCTACACCTTC. This codes for CSVLRDRVRKIGYTF. This chain connects TRBV29-1 to TRBJ1-2; TRBD1 agrees at 9 bases. CDR1 and CDR2 (germline): SQVTM, ANQGSEA. The CDR3 totals 15 residues. Losses at the gene ends were 6 bases for V and 7 bases for J; bases not matched to a gene: 15. The full variable domain, rest sourced from reference TRBV29-1 and TRBJ1-2, is SAVISQKPSRDICQRGTSLTIQCQVDSQVTMMFWYRQQPGQSLTLIATANQGSEATYESGFVIDKFPISRPNLTFSTLTVSNMSPEDSSIYLCSVLRDRVRKIGYTFGSGTRLTVV.

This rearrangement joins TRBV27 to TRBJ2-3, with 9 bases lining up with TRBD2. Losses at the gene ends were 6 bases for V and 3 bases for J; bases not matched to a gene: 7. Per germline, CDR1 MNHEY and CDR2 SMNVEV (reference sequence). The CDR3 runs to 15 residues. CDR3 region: CASSIAGALTDTQYF. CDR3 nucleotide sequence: TGTGCCAGCAGCATAGCGGGAGCCCTAACAGATACGCAGTATTTT.

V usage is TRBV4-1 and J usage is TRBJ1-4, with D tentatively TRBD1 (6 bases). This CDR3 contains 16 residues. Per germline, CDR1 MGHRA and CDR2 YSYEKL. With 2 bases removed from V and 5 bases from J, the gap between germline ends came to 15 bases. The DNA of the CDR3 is TGCGCCAGCAGCCAACAGGCGACAGACAGGAATGAAAAACTGTTTTTT. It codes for CASSQQATDRNEKLFF.

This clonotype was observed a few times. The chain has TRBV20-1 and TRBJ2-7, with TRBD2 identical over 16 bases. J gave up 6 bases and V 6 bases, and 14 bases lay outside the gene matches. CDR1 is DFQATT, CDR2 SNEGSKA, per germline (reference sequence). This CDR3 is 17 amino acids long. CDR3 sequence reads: CSARFPGLAGGPLEQYF. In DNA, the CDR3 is TGCAGTGCCCGCTTTCCGGGACTAGCGGGGGGGCCACTCGAGCAGTACTTC.

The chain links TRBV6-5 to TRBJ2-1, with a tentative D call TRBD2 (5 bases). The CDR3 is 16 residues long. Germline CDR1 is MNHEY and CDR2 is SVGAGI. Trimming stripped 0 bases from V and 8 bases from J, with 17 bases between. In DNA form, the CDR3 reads TGTGCCAGCAGTTACTCCCTCGGGGATATGGCAGATGAGCAGTTCTTC. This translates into CASSYSLGDMADEQFF.

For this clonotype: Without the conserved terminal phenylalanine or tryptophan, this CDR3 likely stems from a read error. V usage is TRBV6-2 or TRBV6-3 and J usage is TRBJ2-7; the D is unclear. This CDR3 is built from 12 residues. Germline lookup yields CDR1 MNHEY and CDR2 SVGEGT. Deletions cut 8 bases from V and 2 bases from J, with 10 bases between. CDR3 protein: CASGRPPYEQYL. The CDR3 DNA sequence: TGTGCCAGCGGTCGGCCACCCTACGAGCAGTACTTA.

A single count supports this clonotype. CDR3 protein: CASSQDYQAENAGELFF. The DNA of the CDR3 is TGCGCCAGCAGCCAAGATTACCAGGCGGAAAACGCCGGGGAGCTGTTTTTT. The chain carries TRBV4-3 and TRBJ2-2; D is undetermined. This CDR3 is built from 17 residues. Germline V gene sequence: CDR1 LGHNA, CDR2 YSLEER. Trimming left V 0 bases short and J 6 bases short, with 17 bases between.

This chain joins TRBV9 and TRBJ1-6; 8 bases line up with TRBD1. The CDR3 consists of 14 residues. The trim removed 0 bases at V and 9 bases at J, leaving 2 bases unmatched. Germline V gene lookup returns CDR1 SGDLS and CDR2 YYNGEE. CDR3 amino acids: CASSVEQGGSPLHF. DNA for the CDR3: TGTGCCAGCAGCGTAGAACAGGGGGGTTCACCCCTCCACTTT.

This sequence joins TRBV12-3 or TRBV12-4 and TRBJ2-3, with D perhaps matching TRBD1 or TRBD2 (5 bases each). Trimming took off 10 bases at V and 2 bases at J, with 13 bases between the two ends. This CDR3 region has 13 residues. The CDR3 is CATRVGVTDTQYF. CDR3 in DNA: TGTGCCACCAGGGTGGGAGTCACAGATACGCAGTATTTT.